This T cell receptor (beta chain) stems from a study of shared clonotypes between healthy human individuals. General study points: Few donors restricted represented genetic and exposure-history diversity. It was observed that approximately 5% of naive CD4 clonotypes were shared across a handful of donors.

Only Caucasian adults living in Nashville, Tennessee served as donors. The ends were cut back, 2 bases at V and 2 bases at J, with 8 bases in the middle. Germline CDR1 and CDR2: SGHTA and FQGNSA. CDR3 length: 14 amino acids. In regard to this clone: Its antigen is still unknown.

Deep-level settings were used for running the assay. The repertoire was sequenced with immunoSEQ multiplex PCR; TCRdb's copy has only in-frame clones and lacks some. The sample lists under 1,900,000 clones, around 98.5% occurring once. The receptor comes from a man in his thirties or forties in good health. The specimen was naive CD4+ T cells sorted from blood. Subset described: CD45RA+ positively selected. The genes are TRBV7-2 and TRBJ2-3; D remains unclear. The CDR3: CASSLRATTDTQYF. The CDR3 DNA reads TGTGCCAGCAGCTTAAGGGCAACCACAGATACGCAGTATTTT.